A selection of T cell receptor beta chains follows, all from one sample in a study of regulatory T cells in long-lasting Graves disease. TCRdb processed the multiplex PCR reads anew with MiXCR; each CDR3 protein has one entry. This repertoire shows about 440,000 distinct CDR3 sequences, roughly 17% found once; its top ten account for about 25%. In addition, the sample was reused for a study of T cells in Graves' hyperthyroidism and ophthalmopathy.

The material sequenced was peripheral blood mononuclear cells (PBMCs), taken at new diagnosis, from a patient treated with antithyroid drugs. Receptors were obtained from a woman younger than 35 with Graves disease. The CDR3 runs from the conserved cysteine through the conserved F or W. The D gene is left open where the match is weak. Rows give clone size only sometimes, using once, few, many, or a class for an expanded clone.

D: TRBD1
J: TRBJ2-3
V: TRBV10-3
size: many
DNA: TGTGCCATCGGGGCCAGGGGGAGCACAGATACGCAGTATTTT
CDR3: CAIGARGSTDTQYF

D: TRBD2
J: TRBJ2-5
V: TRBV4-1
size: .
DNA: TGCGCCAGCAGCCAATCGGGCGTCGGGAGGGCCTTGGAGACCCAGTACTTC
CDR3: CASSQSGVGRALETQYF

D: .
J: TRBJ2-7
V: TRBV6-1
size: many
DNA: TGTGCCGGAGGGTTGGGGGCTTACGAGCAGTACTTC
CDR3: CAGGLGAYEQYF

D: TRBD2
J: TRBJ2-4
V: TRBV20-1
size: many
DNA: TGCAGTGCACAAATCGTAGGACTAGAGAACATTCAGTACTTC
CDR3: CSAQIVGLENIQYF

D: .
J: TRBJ2-5
V: TRBV19
size: .
DNA: TGTGCCAATATACGAGCGGGGACAGGACGAGAGACCCAGTACTTC
CDR3: CANIRAGTGRETQYF

D: TRBD1
J: TRBJ1-1
V: TRBV3-1
size: many
DNA: TGTGCCAGCAGCCAAAGAAACCGGGACAGACGTGAAGCTTTCTTT
CDR3: CASSQRNRDRREAFF

D: .
J: TRBJ2-1
V: TRBV9
size: few
DNA: TGTGCCAGCAGCGCTAAAATCGGGACTGAGCAGTTCTTC
CDR3: CASSAKIGTEQFF

D: .
J: TRBJ2-2
V: TRBV24-1
size: .
DNA: TGTGCCACCTCTCCCTCAAACACCGGGGAGCTGTTTTTT
CDR3: CATSPSNTGELFF

D: TRBD1
J: TRBJ2-7
V: TRBV6-1
size: many
DNA: TGTGCCAGCAGTGGGACAGGGAGGTACGAGCAGTACTTC
CDR3: CASSGTGRYEQYF

D: .
J: TRBJ2-3
V: TRBV6-5
size: many
DNA: TGTGCCAGCAGTTACACGCGGGCTGCCACAGATACGCAGTATTTT
CDR3: CASSYTRAATDTQYF

D: TRBD2
J: TRBJ2-1
V: TRBV28
size: many
DNA: TGTGCCAGCAGCTTAACCCGAGGACTAGTCGGGTACAATGAGCAGTTCTTC
CDR3: CASSLTRGLVGYNEQFF

D: .
J: TRBJ1-5
V: TRBV28
size: few
DNA: TGTGCCAGCAGTTTTGAAGGCAGCCTCAATCAGCCCCAGCATTTT
CDR3: CASSFEGSLNQPQHF

D: .
J: TRBJ1-1
V: TRBV29-1
size: .
DNA: TGCAGCGCCGTGACAGATCTAACGAACACTGAAGCTTTCTTT
CDR3: CSAVTDLTNTEAFF

D: TRBD1
J: TRBJ2-5
V: TRBV11-2
size: many
DNA: TGTGCCAGCAGCCCTCGACAGGGCAGGGTGTCGGAGACCCAGTACTTC
CDR3: CASSPRQGRVSETQYF